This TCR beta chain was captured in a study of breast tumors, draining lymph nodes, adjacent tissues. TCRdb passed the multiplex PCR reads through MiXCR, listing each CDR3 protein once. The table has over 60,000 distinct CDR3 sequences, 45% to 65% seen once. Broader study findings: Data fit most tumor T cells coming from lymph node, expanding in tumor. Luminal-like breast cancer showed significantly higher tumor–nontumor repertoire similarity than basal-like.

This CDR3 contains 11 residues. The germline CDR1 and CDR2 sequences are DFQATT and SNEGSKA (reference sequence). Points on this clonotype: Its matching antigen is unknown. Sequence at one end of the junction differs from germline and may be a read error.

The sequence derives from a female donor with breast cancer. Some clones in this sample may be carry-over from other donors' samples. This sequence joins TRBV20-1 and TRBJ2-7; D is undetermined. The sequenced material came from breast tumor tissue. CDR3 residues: CSAQTAYEQYF. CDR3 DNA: TGCAGTGCTCAGACTGCTTACGAGCAGTATTTC.